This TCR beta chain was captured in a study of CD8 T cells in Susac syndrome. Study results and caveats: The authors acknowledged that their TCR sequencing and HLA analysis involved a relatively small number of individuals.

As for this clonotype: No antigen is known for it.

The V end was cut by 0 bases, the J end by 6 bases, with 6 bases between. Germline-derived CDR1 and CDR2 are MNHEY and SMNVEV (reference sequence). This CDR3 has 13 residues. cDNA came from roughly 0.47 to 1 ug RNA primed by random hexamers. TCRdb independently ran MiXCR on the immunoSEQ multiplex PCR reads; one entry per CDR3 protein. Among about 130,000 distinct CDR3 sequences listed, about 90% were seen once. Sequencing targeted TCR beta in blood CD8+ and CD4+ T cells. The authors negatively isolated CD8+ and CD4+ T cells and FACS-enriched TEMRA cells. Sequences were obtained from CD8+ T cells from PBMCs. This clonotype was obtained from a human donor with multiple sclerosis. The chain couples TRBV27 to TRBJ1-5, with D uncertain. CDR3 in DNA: TGTGCCAGCAGTTTATCGGCGGTTCAGCCCCAGCATTTT. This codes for CASSLSAVQPQHF.